Below, 20 T cell receptor beta chains from the same sample are listed, as sequenced in a study of blood T cells in healthy people across ages. A J-beta primer mix and a sample-barcoded 5' primer were used in a second PCR of roughly 7 to 12 cycles. TCRdb re-analysed the 5' RACE reads in MiXCR, keeping a single row per CDR3 protein. Of 1.8 million or so distinct CDR3 sequences in the sample, approximately 40% were seen once. Sequencing used blood. All receptors come from a human donor in good health.

The J gene is TRBJ2-3, the V gene TRBV5-6, with a possible D match to TRBD1 (6 bases). The length of the CDR3 is 14 residues. Trimming took off 0 bases at V and 5 bases at J, with 10 bases between the two ends. CDR1 and CDR2 (germline): SGHDT, YYEEEE. CDR3 nucleotides: TGTGCCAGCAGCTTGGCGTGGGGGCAAGATACGCAGTATTTT. This gives the protein CASSLAWGQDTQYF.

This clonotype showed up just a few times. V and J are TRBV20-1 and TRBJ2-4; D unclear. The DNA end is more similar to TRBJ2-7, so the J call may be wrong. Germline V CDR1 and CDR2: DFQATT, SNEGSKA (reference sequence). The CDR3 is made up of 13 amino acids. CDR3 bases: TGCAGTGCTAGAGAACTAACATGGGGCGAGCAGTACTTC. It yields the protein CSARELTWGEQYF.

The chain joins TRBV4-2 to TRBJ2-2, with 10 bases lining up with TRBD2. Germline CDR1 reads LGHNA; CDR2 reads YNFKEQ. CDR3 length: 18 amino acids. Unmatched junction bases numbered 4, after V lost 0 bases and J lost 0 bases. The CDR3 here is CASSQDLAGVTNTGELFF. In DNA form, the CDR3 reads TGTGCCAGCAGCCAAGATCTAGCGGGGGTTACGAACACCGGGGAGCTGTTTTTT.

With respect to this clonotype: This CDR3 fails to terminate in the conserved phenylalanine or tryptophan, so it likely reflects a read error. The rearrangement links TRBV12-3 or TRBV12-4 to TRBJ2-7, with 7 nucleotides matching TRBD2. Matching the DNA end better, TRBJ2-5 makes the J call doubtful. The length of the CDR3 is 13 residues. Here the CDR3 reads CASKDWGGETQYC. The CDR3 nucleotides read TGTGCCAGCAAGGACTGGGGAGGGGAGACCCAGTACTGC.

This chain connects TRBV24-1 to TRBJ1-6, with 7 nucleotides matching TRBD1. This CDR3 comprises 17 residues. V shed 5 bases and J 8 bases; nucleotides not matched to a gene: 14. Germline V gives CDR1 KGHDR, CDR2 SFDVKD. DNA for the CDR3: TGTGCCACCAGTGCCGGGACAGAGGAGAAGTCAGATTCACCCCTCCACTTT. Its protein is CATSAGTEEKSDSPLHF.

The J gene is TRBJ2-3, the V gene TRBV29-1, with TRBD1 matching 11 bases. The CDR3 has 13 residues. Germline V gives CDR1 SQVTM, CDR2 ANQGSEA. Trimming took 7 bases from V and 14 from J; bases not matched to a gene: 14. CDR3 residues: CSAAGTGGSVWYF. CDR3 sequence (DNA): TGCAGCGCCGCCGGGACAGGGGGGAGTGTTTGGTATTTT.

This rearrangement joins TRBV24-1 to TRBJ1-5, with a possible D match to TRBD1 (5 bases). Trimming took 2 bases from V and 7 from J, leaving 14 bases between them. Per germline, CDR1 KGHDR and CDR2 SFDVKD. The CDR3 is 15 residues long. CDR3 in amino acids: CATSDSREGRQPQHF. The CDR3 nucleotides are TGTGCCACCAGTGATTCGCGGGAGGGGAGGCAGCCCCAGCATTTT.

This chain connects TRBV10-3 to TRBJ1-6; D gene ambiguous. The length of the CDR3 is 13 residues. CDR1 is ENHRY, CDR2 SYGVKD, per germline. Trimming left V 2 bases short and J 7 bases short, with 6 bases between. CDR3 protein: CAISEVLNSPLHF. In DNA, the CDR3 is TGTGCCATCAGTGAGGTTTTAAATTCACCCCTCCACTTT.

This clonotype turned up a few times. The chain is built from TRBV5-1 and TRBJ2-5; D is perhaps TRBD2 (6 bases). The CDR3 is 13 residues long. Deletions cut 2 bases from V and 11 bases from J, with 16 bases between. From germline, CDR1 is SGHRS and CDR2 YFSETQ. CDR3 protein: CASSFSVDYGQYF. DNA for the CDR3: TGCGCCAGCAGCTTCTCAGTGGACTACGGGCAGTACTTC.

The V gene is TRBV5-1, the J gene TRBJ2-5; D is perhaps TRBD1 (5 bases). The end of the DNA aligns better with TRBJ2-7, so the J call may be wrong. This CDR3 is built from 15 residues. Germline V CDR1 and CDR2: SGHRS, YFSETQ. CDR3 nucleotide sequence: TGCGCCAGCAGCTTGGCCCAGGGTGGAAAATACGAGCAGTACTTC. This sequence encodes CASSLAQGGKYEQYF.

The J gene is TRBJ1-1, the V gene TRBV5-6; D is ambiguous. V was clipped by 0 bases and J by 0 bases, with 12 bases between them. Germline V gene lookup returns CDR1 SGHDT and CDR2 YYEEEE. This CDR3 spans 16 amino acids. Here the CDR3 reads CASSLGPPLLNTEAFF. The CDR3 nucleotides are TGTGCCAGCAGCTTGGGACCGCCTTTGTTGAACACTGAAGCTTTCTTT.

This clonotype has a count of ten or more. The V gene is TRBV5-1, the J gene TRBJ2-7, with D hard to call. The V end lost 0 bases, the J end lost 1 base, and 8 bases lay between the germline ends. Germline loops: CDR1 SGHRS, CDR2 YFSETQ. CDR3 length equals 14 residues. The CDR3 loop reads CASSLVARSYEQYF. The CDR3 DNA reads TGCGCCAGCAGCTTGGTGGCGCGGTCCTACGAGCAGTACTTC.

The rearrangement joins TRBV7-2 to TRBJ2-1; D gene uncertain. Deletions cut 3 bases from V and 8 bases from J, with 5 bases between. Germline V gene data show CDR1 as SGHTA and CDR2 as FQGNSA. There are 11 residues in the CDR3. Here the CDR3 reads CASSFLHEQFF. DNA for the CDR3: TGTGCCAGCAGCTTCCTCCATGAGCAGTTCTTC.

This clonotype appeared a few times. The J gene is TRBJ2-3, the V gene TRBV5-1; maybe TRBD2 (5 bases). Looked up from germline, CDR1 is SGHRS and CDR2 is YFSETQ. V shed 0 bases and J shed 2 bases, with 25 bases lying between them. CDR3 size: 20 residues. The CDR3 sequence: CASSLAHPAGISGYTDTQYF. The CDR3 DNA sequence: TGCGCCAGCAGCTTGGCCCACCCGGCCGGAATAAGCGGTTACACAGATACGCAGTATTTT.

This clonotype was seen a few times. This chain uses TRBV5-5 with TRBJ2-4; D perhaps matches TRBD2 (7 bases). CDR1 is SGHKS and CDR2 is YYEKEE in the germline V gene (reference sequence). The V and J ends lost 1 base and 0 bases respectively, with 11 bases between them. This CDR3 comprises 16 residues. This CDR3 reads CASSLRGAGAKNIQYF. In DNA, the CDR3 is TGTGCCAGCAGCTTGCGGGGGGCGGGAGCCAAAAACATTCAGTACTTC.

Worth noting for this clonotype: Given a much more abundant clone one base away, this may be a read error. The chain uses TRBV29-1 and TRBJ2-1; TRBD2 agrees at 11 bases. Germline V gene sequence: CDR1 SQVTM, CDR2 ANQGSEA. This CDR3 region has 16 residues. CDR3 loop: CSIEEFGLAGGVEQFF. The DNA for the CDR3 is TGCAGCATTGAAGAGTTTGGGCTAGCGGGGGGAGTTGAGCAGTTCTTC.

This sequence joins TRBV6-2 or TRBV6-3 and TRBJ1-1, with a weak D call TRBD1 (6 bases). The V end lost 6 bases, the J end lost 10 bases, and 27 bases lay between the germline ends. Germline CDR1 is MNHEY and CDR2 is SVGEGT. The CDR3 runs to 16 residues. The CDR3 DNA is TGTGCCAGCAGCCACCACCGGGAAACAGGGCCCCGGGGAGCTTTCTTT. Residues: CASSHHRETGPRGAFF.

This clonotype was counted a few times. V and J are TRBV29-1 and TRBJ1-4; D call uncertain. This CDR3 comprises 13 residues. CDR1 SQVTM and CDR2 ANQGSEA come from the germline V gene. The V gene lost 7 bases and the J gene lost 4 bases, with 13 bases spanning the gap. CDR3 nucleotides: TGCAGCGGCTCCGGGCCGAATAATGAAAAACTGTTTTTT. It yields the protein CSGSGPNNEKLFF.

This clonotype was detected once. V gene TRBV4-1 combines with J gene TRBJ2-5, with D perhaps TRBD1 (7 bases). The V end lost 4 bases, the J end lost 5 bases, and 26 bases lay between the germline ends. CDR1 is MGHRA and CDR2 is YSYEKL in the germline V gene. CDR3 size: 18 residues. Here the CDR3 reads CASSPTGSGRGTWETQYF. CDR3 bases: TGCGCCAGCAGCCCTACCGGGTCGGGCAGGGGGACTTGGGAGACCCAGTACTTC.

The V and J genes are TRBV7-3 and TRBJ2-1; 10 bases align to TRBD2. V shed 4 bases and J 6 bases; nucleotides not matched to a gene: 9. Germline loops: CDR1 SGHTA, CDR2 FQGTGA. The CDR3 covers 16 residues. The CDR3 reads CASSSQAGGPANEQFF. As DNA, the CDR3 is TGTGCCAGCAGCTCTCAAGCGGGGGGGCCGGCCAATGAGCAGTTCTTC.